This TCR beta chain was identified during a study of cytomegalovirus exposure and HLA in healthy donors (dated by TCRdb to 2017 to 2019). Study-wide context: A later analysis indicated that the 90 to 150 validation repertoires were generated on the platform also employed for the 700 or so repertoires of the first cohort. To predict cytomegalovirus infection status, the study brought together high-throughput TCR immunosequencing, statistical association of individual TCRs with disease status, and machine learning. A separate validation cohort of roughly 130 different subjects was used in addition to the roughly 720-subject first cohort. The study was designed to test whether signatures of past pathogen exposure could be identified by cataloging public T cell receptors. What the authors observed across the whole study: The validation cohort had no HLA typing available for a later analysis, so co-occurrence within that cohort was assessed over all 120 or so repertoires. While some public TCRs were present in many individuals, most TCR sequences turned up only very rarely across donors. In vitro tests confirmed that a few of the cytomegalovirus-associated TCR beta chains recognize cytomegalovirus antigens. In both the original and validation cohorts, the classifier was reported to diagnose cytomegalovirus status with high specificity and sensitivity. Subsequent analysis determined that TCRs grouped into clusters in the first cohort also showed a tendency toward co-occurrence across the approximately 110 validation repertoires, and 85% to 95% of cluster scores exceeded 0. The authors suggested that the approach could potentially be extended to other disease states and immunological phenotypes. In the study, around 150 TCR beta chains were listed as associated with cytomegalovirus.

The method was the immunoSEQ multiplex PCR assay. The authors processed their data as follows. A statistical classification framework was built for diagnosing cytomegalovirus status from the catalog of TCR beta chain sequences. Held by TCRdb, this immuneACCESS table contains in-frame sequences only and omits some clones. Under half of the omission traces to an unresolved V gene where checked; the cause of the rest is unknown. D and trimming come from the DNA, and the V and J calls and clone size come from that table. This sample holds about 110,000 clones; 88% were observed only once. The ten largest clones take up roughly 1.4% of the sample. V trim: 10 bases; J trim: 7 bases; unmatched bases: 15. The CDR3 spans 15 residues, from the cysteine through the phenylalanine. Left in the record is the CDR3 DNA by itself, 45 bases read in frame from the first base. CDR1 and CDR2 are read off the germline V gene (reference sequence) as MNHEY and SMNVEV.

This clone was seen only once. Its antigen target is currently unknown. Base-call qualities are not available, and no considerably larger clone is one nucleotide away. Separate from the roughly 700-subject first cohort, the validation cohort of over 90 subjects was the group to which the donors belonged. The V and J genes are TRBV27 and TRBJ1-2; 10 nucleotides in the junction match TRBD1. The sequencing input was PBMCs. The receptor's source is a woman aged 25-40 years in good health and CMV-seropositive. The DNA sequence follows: TGTGCCACCACGGACAGGGGGGATTTGGGTGGTGGCTACACCTTC. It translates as CATTDRGDLGGGYTF.